Presented here are 20 T cell receptor beta chains from one specimen sequenced in a study of Ad26.COV2.S vaccination and SARS-CoV-2 variants. Sequenced by immunoSEQ multiplex PCR; TCRdb stores in-frame clones only, minus some. Seen here are about 410,000 clones, approximately 91% observed once, and the top ten hold more than 3%. Noted treatment: about 20 received Ad26.COV2.S at low or high dose, single or two shots; roughly five received placebo; per-sample allocation not given. Day 63 after the first vaccine or placebo injection was the time point for sampling. Sequences were derived from peripheral blood, sampled in a trial of Ad26.COV2.S vaccine versus placebo. These receptors all come from a person between 18 and 65 years old who received the Ad26.COV2.S COVID-19 vaccine or a placebo.

As to this clone: No DNA is shown, since the ends of the CDR3 on it are uncertain; the CDR3 is the one TCRdb lists. The J gene is TRBJ2-7, the V gene TRBV10-2; the table names TRBD1, a call not compared with the DNA. Germline CDR1 is WSHSY and CDR2 is SAAADI. The CDR3 is 14 residues long, ends included. CDR3 sequence: CAIRARGRPYEQYF.

The V and J genes are TRBV10-3 and TRBJ2-5; 9 bases line up with TRBD1. CDR1 and CDR2 (germline): ENHRY, SYGVKD. This CDR3 comprises 16 residues. V lost 2 bases and J lost 5; bases outside the gene matches: 9. The DNA for the CDR3 is TGTGCCATCAGTGAGCCTTTGGGACAGGGAAGTGAGACCCAGTACTTC. Amino acid sequence: CAISEPLGQGSETQYF.

CDR3 loop: CASGGHWSTEAFF. In nucleotides, the CDR3 is TGTGCCAGCGGTGGTCATTGGTCCACTGAAGCTTTCTTT. This chain connects TRBV2 to TRBJ1-1; D remains ambiguous. CDR3 length equals 13 residues. CDR1 and CDR2 from the germline V gene are SNHLY and FYNNEI. The V end lost 8 bases, the J end lost 4 bases, and 14 bases lay between the germline ends. The complete variable domain, with remaining parts taken from reference TRBV2 and TRBJ1-1, reads EPEVTQTPSHQVTQMGQEVILRCVPISNHLYFYWYRQILGQKVEFLVSFYNNEISEKSEIFDDQFSVERPDGSNFTLKIRSTKLEDSAMYFCASGGHWSTEAFFGQGTRLTVV.

The rearrangement uses TRBV5-6 and TRBJ2-3; TRBD2 agrees at 8 bases. Germline CDR1 SGHDT, CDR2 YYEEEE. The CDR3 is 16 residues long. The ends lost 2 bases at V and 2 bases at J; junction bases unmatched: 7. CDR3 nucleotide sequence: TGTGCCAGCAGCTTATGGGTAGCGGGGAACACAGATACGCAGTATTTT. The encoded protein is CASSLWVAGNTDTQYF. Full variable domain (outside the CDR3, taken from reference TRBV5-6 and TRBJ2-3): DAGVTQSPTHLIKTRGQQVTLRCSPKSGHDTVSWYQQALGQGPQFIFQYYEEEERQRGNFPDRFSGHQFPNYSSELNVNALLLGDSALYLCASSLWVAGNTDTQYFGPGTRLTVL.

The chain employs TRBV7-8 and TRBJ1-1; maybe TRBD1 (5 bases). CDR1 is SGHVS and CDR2 is FQNEAQ in the germline V gene. The CDR3 has 14 residues. V lost 4 bases to trimming and J lost 1 base, with 10 bases between them. CDR3 DNA: TGTGCCAGCAGCTCCCGACAGCCGAACACTGAAGCTTTCTTT. Translated, it gives CASSSRQPNTEAFF.

V is TRBV19 and J is TRBJ1-1; D remains ambiguous. CDR1 and CDR2 from the germline V gene are LNHDA and SQIVND (reference sequence). The V gene lost 2 bases and the J gene lost 0 bases, with 7 bases spanning the gap. CDR3 length: 14 amino acids. CDR3 DNA: TGTGCCAGTAGTATACGCAGATTGAACACTGAAGCTTTCTTT. Its protein product is CASSIRRLNTEAFF.

The table lists this clone with a count of one. The rearrangement links TRBV19 to TRBJ2-3, with D tentatively TRBD1 or TRBD2 (5 bases each). The CDR3 loop spans 14 amino acids. From germline, CDR1 is LNHDA and CDR2 SQIVND (reference sequence). V was shortened by 5 bases and J by 8 bases, with 17 bases between the two germline ends. CDR3 residues: CASSPTRERGTQYF. CDR3 nucleotides: TGTGCCAGTAGTCCTACCAGGGAGCGTGGTACGCAGTATTTT. The variable domain in full, completed from reference TRBV19 and TRBJ2-3, reads DGGITQSPKYLFRKEGQNVTLSCEQNLNHDAMYWYRQDPGQGLRLIYYSQIVNDFQKGDIAEGYSVSREKKESFPLTVTSAQKNPTAFYLCASSPTRERGTQYFGPGTRLTVL.

This chain joins TRBV19 and TRBJ2-1, with 7 bases lining up with TRBD2. This CDR3 is 14 amino acids long. CDR1 and CDR2 (germline): LNHDA, SQIVND (reference sequence). V was clipped by 6 bases and J by 8 bases; unmatched bases: 10. CDR3 in amino acids: CASSLPGGKDEQFF. The CDR3 region has the DNA TGTGCCAGTAGCTTGCCGGGGGGTAAGGATGAGCAGTTCTTC. Full variable domain (outside the CDR3, taken from reference TRBV19 and TRBJ2-1): DGGITQSPKYLFRKEGQNVTLSCEQNLNHDAMYWYRQDPGQGLRLIYYSQIVNDFQKGDIAEGYSVSREKKESFPLTVTSAQKNPTAFYLCASSLPGGKDEQFFGPGTRLTVL.

The gene calls are TRBV4-3 and TRBJ1-4; tentatively, D is TRBD1 (5 bases). Germline loops: CDR1 LGHNA, CDR2 YSLEER. Deletions cut 2 bases from V and 11 bases from J, with 24 bases between. The CDR3 length is 17 residues. CDR3 amino acids: CASSQNSGRGARGKLFF. CDR3 bases: TGCGCCAGCAGCCAAAACTCCGGAAGGGGCGCGCGTGGGAAACTGTTTTTT.

This sequence joins TRBV7-9 and TRBJ2-7, with 7 bases that match TRBD2. CDR1 and CDR2 from the germline V gene are SEHNR and FQNEAQ (reference sequence). V shed 1 base, J shed 3 bases, and the junction held 3 bases outside the gene matches. This CDR3 comprises 14 residues. This CDR3 is CASSLEGEGYEQYF. The CDR3 coding sequence is TGTGCCAGCAGCTTAGAAGGGGAGGGCTACGAGCAGTACTTC.

This CDR3 is CASSFPTGGKPQHF. As DNA, the CDR3 is TGTGCCAGCAGTTTCCCCACAGGGGGCAAGCCCCAGCATTTT. The chain is built from TRBV28 and TRBJ1-5, with 9 positions matching TRBD1. Germline V gives CDR1 MDHEN, CDR2 SYDVKM. J was trimmed by 8 bases and V by 3 bases; bases with no gene match: 5. The CDR3 loop spans 14 amino acids.

The chain joins TRBV5-4 to TRBJ2-3, with D possibly matching TRBD2 (6 bases). Germline V gene sequence: CDR1 SGHNT, CDR2 YYREEE (reference sequence). The CDR3 extends over 15 amino acids. V lost 3 bases and J 0 bases, leaving 11 bases between the germline ends. For the CDR3, the DNA is TGTGCCAGCAGCTGGGGGGTTACTAGCACAGATACGCAGTATTTT. Translated, it gives CASSWGVTSTDTQYF.

The J gene is TRBJ2-2, the V gene TRBV5-1; the match to TRBD1 covers 7 bases. Germline CDR1 SGHRS, CDR2 YFSETQ. V shed 3 bases and J 6 bases; nucleotides not matched to a gene: 14. The CDR3 spans 17 residues. CDR3 in DNA: TGCGCCAGCAGCTCCGACCCCAGAAGGGGGCATCCCGGGGAGCTGTTTTTT. It yields the protein CASSSDPRRGHPGELFF.

The chain has TRBV5-1 and TRBJ1-1, with no clear D. Trimming cost V 5 bases and J 1 base, with 6 bases left between them. This CDR3 has 12 residues. Germline V lookup: CDR1 SGHRS, CDR2 YFSETQ. CDR3 DNA sequence: TGCGCCAGCAGGAGGGAGAACACTGAAGCTTTCTTT. Translating gives CASRRENTEAFF.

Concerning this clone itself: Germline is not matched at one junction end, which may reflect a read error. The chain has TRBV18 and TRBJ1-2, with 9 bases matching TRBD1. Germline assignment: CDR1 KGHSH and CDR2 LQKENI. The CDR3 has 14 residues. The CDR3: CASSPQGALGGYTF. The CDR3 nucleotides read TGTGCCAGCTCCCCACAGGGGGCACTTGGTGGCTACACCTTC.

The chain is built from TRBV7-9 and TRBJ1-4; D possibly corresponds to TRBD1 (5 bases). CDR3 length: 15 residues. Germline V lookup: CDR1 SEHNR, CDR2 FQNEAQ (reference sequence). Trimming took 5 bases from V and 5 from J, leaving 15 bases between them. CDR3 bases: TGTGCCAGCAGCACCGAATTGGGACCCAATGAAAAACTGTTTTTT. Its translation: CASSTELGPNEKLFF. Full variable domain (rest looked up from reference TRBV7-9 and TRBJ1-4): DTGVSQNPRHKITKRGQNVTFRCDPISEHNRLYWYRQTLGQGPEFLTYFQNEAQLEKSRLLSDRFSAERPKGSFSTLEIQRTEQGDSAMYLCASSTELGPNEKLFFGSGTQLSVL.

The chain couples TRBV6-2 or TRBV6-3 to TRBJ2-2; D is possibly TRBD1 (6 bases). The length of the CDR3 is 17 residues. V was pared by 2 bases and J by 2 bases, with 15 bases between. Germline CDR1 and CDR2: MNHEY and SVGEGT. The CDR3 nucleotides are TGTGCCAGCAGTTACCCTACAGGGAGCCCCAACACCGGGGAGCTGTTTTTT. Its translation is CASSYPTGSPNTGELFF.

The rearrangement uses TRBV7-9 and TRBJ1-3; 7 bases fit TRBD1. CDR1 and CDR2 from the germline V gene are SEHNR and FQNEAQ (reference sequence). V shed 6 bases and J 0 bases; nucleotides not matched to a gene: 5. This CDR3 spans 15 amino acids. CDR3 nucleotides: TGTGCCAGCAGACCTCGGGACAGCTCTGGAAACACCATATATTTT. Protein sequence: CASRPRDSSGNTIYF.

This clone was counted a single time. The chain employs TRBV30 and TRBJ2-7, with D hard to call. The CDR3 is 13 residues long. Trimming stripped 4 bases from V and 2 bases from J, with 12 bases between. The germline CDR1 and CDR2 sequences are GTSNPN and SVGIG (reference sequence). The CDR3 DNA reads TGTGCCTGGATAAATACAGACACCTACGAGCAGTACTTC. It yields the protein CAWINTDTYEQYF.

The rearrangement links TRBV5-4 to TRBJ2-2, with unresolved D. This CDR3 region has 13 residues. Deletions cut 4 bases from V and 5 bases from J, with 9 bases between. From germline, CDR1 is SGHNT and CDR2 YYREEE (reference sequence). The CDR3 loop reads CASSLDKTGELFF. The CDR3 nucleotides are TGTGCCAGCAGCCTAGACAAGACCGGGGAGCTGTTTTTT.